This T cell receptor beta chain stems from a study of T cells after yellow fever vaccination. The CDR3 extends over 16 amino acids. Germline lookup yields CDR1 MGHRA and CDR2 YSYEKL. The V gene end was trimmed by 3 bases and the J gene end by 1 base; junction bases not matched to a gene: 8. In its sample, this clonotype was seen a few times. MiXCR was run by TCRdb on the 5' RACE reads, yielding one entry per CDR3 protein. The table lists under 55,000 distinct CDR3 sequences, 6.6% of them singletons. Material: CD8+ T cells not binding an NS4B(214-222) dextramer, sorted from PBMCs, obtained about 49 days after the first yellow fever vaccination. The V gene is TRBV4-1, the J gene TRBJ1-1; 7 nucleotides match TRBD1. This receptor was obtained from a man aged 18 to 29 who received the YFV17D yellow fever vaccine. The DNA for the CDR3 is TGCGCCAGCAGCCAGATACCGGGACAGCCGAACACTGAAGCTTTCTTT. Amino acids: CASSQIPGQPNTEAFF.